These 18 T cell receptor beta chains were all obtained from the same sample, sequenced in a study of cytomegalovirus exposure and HLA in healthy donors. Researchers ran the PCR with 60 Vbeta and 13 Jbeta primers. Only in-frame clones appear in the TCRdb table, and some are missing; sequencing was by immunoSEQ multiplex PCR. This repertoire shows around 58,000 clones, over 65% found once; its top ten account for less than 35%. The sample taken for sequencing was PBMCs. The receptor set was obtained from a man aged 35 to 55 in good health and CMV-seropositive.

The chain joins TRBV11-2 to TRBJ1-1; TRBD1 agrees at 8 bases. Germline V gene sequence: CDR1 SGHAT, CDR2 FQNNGV. J was trimmed by 1 base and V by 1 base; bases with no gene match: 8. The CDR3 length is 17 residues. The CDR3 reads CASSLGRTGRRNTEAFF. The CDR3 DNA reads TGTGCCAGCAGCTTAGGTCGGACAGGGCGGCGGAACACTGAAGCTTTCTTT.

This clone was recorded a few times. The same CDR3 also results from other DNA sequences found in this sample. V gene TRBV7-3 combines with J gene TRBJ1-1; no clear D. Trimming removed 5 bases from V and 0 bases from J, with 7 bases in between. The CDR3 is 13 residues long. CDR1 and CDR2 (germline): SGHTA, FQGTGA. CDR3 sequence: CASSPYLNTEAFF. The CDR3 DNA reads as TGTGCCAGCAGCCCTTATTTGAACACTGAAGCTTTCTTT.

The chain combines TRBV18 with TRBJ1-1, with a weak D call TRBD1 (5 bases). The CDR3 has 18 residues. V shed 2 bases and J shed 3 bases, with 22 bases lying between them. Germline V lookup: CDR1 KGHSH, CDR2 LQKENI. The CDR3 DNA reads TGTGCCAGCTCACCAGTCCGACAGAGGTCCCATGAGGACACTGAAGCTTTCTTT. Its translation: CASSPVRQRSHEDTEAFF.

The rearrangement uses TRBV4-1 and TRBJ2-5, with 11 bases lining up with TRBD2. Losses at the gene ends were 0 bases for V and 2 bases for J; bases not matched to a gene: 8. Germline-derived CDR1 and CDR2 are MGHRA and YSYEKL. The CDR3 is made up of 18 amino acids. CDR3: CASSQDVGLAGGQETQYF. CDR3 DNA: TGCGCCAGCAGCCAAGATGTTGGTCTAGCGGGGGGACAAGAGACCCAGTACTTC.

In this sample, this clone turned up a few times. The J gene is TRBJ2-3, the V gene TRBV5-1; 9 positions match TRBD1. V gave up 6 bases and J gave up 2 bases; unmatched junction bases: 7. This CDR3 has 15 amino acids. In germline, CDR1 is SGHRS, CDR2 YFSETQ. The CDR3 protein is CASTTTGGYTDTQYF. The CDR3 region has the DNA TGCGCCAGCACGACGACAGGGGGATACACAGATACGCAGTATTTT.

This clone was recorded a few times. In DNA, the CDR3 is TGTGCAAGTCGCCCGGACAGGGTTAATGAGATGAACACTGAAGCTTTCTTT. This gives the protein CASRPDRVNEMNTEAFF. The chain employs TRBV12-2 and TRBJ1-1; the table's D call, TRBD1, was not checked against the DNA. TRBV12-2 is a known pseudogene. The CDR3 sequence is 17 residues long.

This chain joins TRBV7-9 and TRBJ2-3; a weak D match, TRBD1 (5 bases). V was trimmed by 3 bases and J by 0 bases, leaving 7 bases between them. The CDR3 extends over 14 amino acids. Germline loops: CDR1 SEHNR, CDR2 FQNEAQ (reference sequence). The chain's CDR3 is CASSFRESTDTQYF. CDR3 sequence (DNA): TGTGCCAGCAGCTTCAGGGAAAGCACAGATACGCAGTATTTT.

J is TRBJ1-2 and V is TRBV7-9, with 7 bases identical to TRBD1. This CDR3 has 17 amino acids. V shed 5 bases, J shed 8 bases, and the junction held 20 bases outside the gene matches. Germline loops: CDR1 SEHNR, CDR2 FQNEAQ (reference sequence). CDR3 sequence reads: CASSPNSQGLRSVGYTF. CDR3 coding DNA: TGTGCCAGCAGCCCAAATTCACAGGGGCTCAGGTCTGTGGGCTACACCTTC. Supplemented by reference TRBV7-9 and TRBJ1-2, the full variable domain reads DTGVSQNPRHKITKRGQNVTFRCDPISEHNRLYWYRQTLGQGPEFLTYFQNEAQLEKSRLLSDRFSAERPKGSFSTLEIQRTEQGDSAMYLCASSPNSQGLRSVGYTFGSGTRLTVV.

This chain links TRBV4-1 with TRBJ2-7, with D possibly TRBD2 on 5 matching bases. This CDR3 region has 14 residues. Germline V gene lookup returns CDR1 MGHRA and CDR2 YSYEKL. Trimming pared 2 bases from V and 5 bases from J, leaving 13 bases between. This CDR3 is CASSQTSYWDEQYF. The CDR3 DNA is TGCGCCAGCAGCCAAACTAGTTATTGGGACGAGCAGTACTTC.

J is TRBJ2-3 and V is TRBV2; perhaps TRBD2 as D (5 bases). Trimming shortened V by 8 bases and J by 4 bases, and 22 bases separated the two germline ends. Germline CDR1 and CDR2: SNHLY and FYNNEI. The CDR3 consists of 16 residues. CDR3 coding DNA: TGTGCCAGCGGAGGAGAGGACGCTACCTACCCAGATACGCAGTATTTT. Residues: CASGGEDATYPDTQYF.

J is TRBJ1-5 and V is TRBV19, with D hard to call. The CDR3 length is 13 residues. The germline CDR1 and CDR2 sequences are LNHDA and SQIVND (reference sequence). Trimming took 7 bases from V and 2 from J, leaving 9 bases between them. CDR3 DNA: TGTGCCAGTAACCACCAGGGCAATCAGCCCCAGCATTTT. This translates into CASNHQGNQPQHF. The entire variable domain, with the rest obtained from reference TRBV19 and TRBJ1-5, is as follows: DGGITQSPKYLFRKEGQNVTLSCEQNLNHDAMYWYRQDPGQGLRLIYYSQIVNDFQKGDIAEGYSVSREKKESFPLTVTSAQKNPTAFYLCASNHQGNQPQHFGDGTRLSIL.

This chain connects TRBV30 to TRBJ1-1; a weak D match, TRBD1 (5 bases). The CDR3 runs 13 residues. Germline CDR1 reads GTSNPN; CDR2 reads SVGIG (reference sequence). V lost 2 bases and J 1 base, leaving 8 bases between the germline ends. The CDR3 region has the DNA TGTGCCTGGAGTTTAACAGGGAACACTGAAGCTTTCTTT. This translates into CAWSLTGNTEAFF.

The rearrangement joins TRBV5-1 to TRBJ2-6; D might be TRBD1 (6 bases). Germline CDR1 is SGHRS and CDR2 is YFSETQ. Trimming stripped 4 bases from V and 0 bases from J, with 14 bases between. The CDR3 length is 17 residues. The CDR3 bases are TGCGCCAGCAGCGGAGGAGACAGGTACTCTGGGGCCAACGTCCTGACTTTC. Its protein is CASSGGDRYSGANVLTF.

This sequence joins TRBV29-1 and TRBJ2-7, with TRBD1 matching over 12 bases. CDR1 and CDR2 (germline): SQVTM, ANQGSEA. The CDR3 has 13 residues. V gave up 4 bases and J gave up 7 bases; unmatched junction bases: 5. CDR3 coding DNA: TGCAGCGTTGTGGGACAGGGGGCGAAAGAGCAGTACTTC. Its translation: CSVVGQGAKEQYF.

This clone was detected once. Other DNA sequences in this sample translate to the same CDR3. The rearrangement uses TRBV29-1 and TRBJ2-3; 11 nucleotides agree with TRBD2. CDR3 length: 16 residues. Unmatched junction bases numbered 6, after V lost 4 bases and J lost 0 bases. Germline values: CDR1 SQVTM, CDR2 ANQGSEA. CDR3 bases: TGCAGCGTTGGAGAAACTAGCGGGGGCAGCACAGATACGCAGTATTTT. Residues: CSVGETSGGSTDTQYF.

Only a few counts were recorded for this clone. The genes are TRBV5-6 and TRBJ1-5, with D possibly matching TRBD1 (5 bases). There are 16 residues in the CDR3. The germline V and J ends were trimmed by 3 bases and 4 bases, with 17 bases remaining between them. Per the germline V gene, CDR1 is SGHDT and CDR2 is YYEEEE. The CDR3 DNA reads TGTGCCAGCAGCTGGATGCAGGGATTAGGTAATCAGCCCCAGCATTTT. This translates into CASSWMQGLGNQPQHF.

This clone was recorded a few times. This chain uses TRBV19 with TRBJ1-4; 8 nucleotides line up with TRBD1. Germline V gene lookup returns CDR1 LNHDA and CDR2 SQIVND (reference sequence). Germline trimming cut 6 bases from V and 6 bases from J; bases unmatched to any gene: 9. The CDR3 is 15 residues long. Written as DNA, the CDR3 is TGTGCCAGTAGCCCGACAGGGGCGAGTGATGAAAAACTGTTTTTT. This encodes CASSPTGASDEKLFF. The whole variable domain, filled in from reference TRBV19 and TRBJ1-4, reads DGGITQSPKYLFRKEGQNVTLSCEQNLNHDAMYWYRQDPGQGLRLIYYSQIVNDFQKGDIAEGYSVSREKKESFPLTVTSAQKNPTAFYLCASSPTGASDEKLFFGSGTQLSVL.

This rearrangement joins TRBV9 to TRBJ2-3; a weak D match, TRBD2 (5 bases). Germline V gives CDR1 SGDLS, CDR2 YYNGEE. V was clipped by 0 bases and J by 3 bases, with 5 bases between them. This CDR3 has 13 amino acids. CDR3 DNA: TGTGCCAGCAGCGTAGAGCGGACAGATACGCAGTATTTT. Its translation: CASSVERTDTQYF.